This passage covers 15 T cell receptor beta chains from one sample sequenced in a study of T cells in women clearing cervical HPV infection (dated by TCRdb to the late 2010s). The library came from the immunoSEQ multiplex PCR assay. What TCRdb holds here is the immuneACCESS table cut down to in-frame rearrangements. Part of the clones is not present; checked against another copy, under half of the missing clones reflect an unresolved V gene, and the others are unexplained. This sample's clone table shows tens of thousands of clones. In total, the top ten clones hold about 0.94% of the sample. Sequences were obtained from blood buffy coat. These receptor sequences come from a woman between 18 and 70 years old with a cervical HPV16 infection that either progressed to CIN3+ or cleared (not recorded which).

To note about this clone: The CDR3 extends 3 residues past the end of the read, so its final part is completed from the germline J gene. The chain combines TRBV27 with TRBJ2-7, with TRBD1 matching 7 bases. The CDR3 covers 14 residues. Germline CDR1 is MNHEY and CDR2 is SMNVEV (reference sequence). Germline trimming cut 1 base from V and 1 base from J; bases unmatched to any gene: 1. The sequenced CDR3 bases are TGTGCCAGCAGTTTATGGGGACAGTCCTACGAG. This gives the protein CASSLWGQSYE. The CDR3 in its entirety is CASSLWGQSYEQYF.

Regarding this clone: The read comes to an end 3 residues before the CDR3 does, leaving the germline J gene to fill in the end. The chain employs TRBV7-9 and TRBJ2-2, with 11 nucleotides matching TRBD1. The germline V gene encodes CDR1 SEHNR and CDR2 FQNEAQ (reference sequence). The CDR3 length is 14 residues. The CDR3: CASSWDRGGSPLFF. The sequenced CDR3 bases are TGTGCCAGCAGTTGGGACAGGGGGGGTTCACCG.

Concerning this clone itself: The read terminates 3 residues before the CDR3 end, so the remaining end is supplied by the germline J gene. The chain uses TRBV4-1 and TRBJ2-7; no firm D call. Germline loops: CDR1 MGHRA, CDR2 YSYEKL. V was shortened by 1 base and J by 1 base, with 8 bases between the two germline ends. The CDR3 is made up of 14 amino acids. CDR3: CASSQVASSYEQYF. The covered CDR3 bases are TGCGCCAGCAGCCAAGTAGCCTCGTCCTACGAG.

Turning to this clone: The read ends 3 residues early relative to the CDR3; the germline J gene fills the gap. The chain carries TRBV20-1 and TRBJ2-3, with TRBD2 matching over 10 bases. The length of the CDR3 is 15 residues. Germline values: CDR1 DFQATT, CDR2 SNEGSKA (reference sequence). The junction had 6 bases not matched to a gene; V was cut back by 1 base and J by 5 bases. CDR3 loop: CSARVPSGGRDTQYF. CDR3 bases read: TGCAGTGCTAGAGTCCCTAGCGGGGGTAGAGATACG.

Of note for this clone: The DNA ends 3 residues before the CDR3 does, and the rest of the CDR3 is filled in from the germline J gene. The V and J genes are TRBV20-1 and TRBJ2-7, with 12 nucleotides matching TRBD2. With 0 bases clipped from V and 5 bases from J, the junction kept 11 bases outside the gene matches. The CDR3 has 17 residues. The germline gives CDR1 DFQATT, CDR2 SNEGSKA (reference sequence). The CDR3 spells CSARDPPGLAGRDEQYF. The covered CDR3 bases are TGCAGTGCTAGAGATCCTCCAGGACTAGCGGGGCGCGACGAG.

Comment on this clone: The CDR3 end lies 3 residues beyond the end of the read and is filled in from the germline J gene. This sequence joins TRBV28 and TRBJ2-6; D may be TRBD1 (5 bases). CDR3 length equals 14 residues. V lost 7 bases and J 4 bases, leaving 11 bases between the germline ends. Germline CDR1 is MDHEN and CDR2 is SYDVKM. The part of the CDR3 DNA that was read is TGTGCCAGCACCCGACAGACCGGGGCCAACGTC. It translates to CASTRQTGANV. The entire CDR3 sequence reads CASTRQTGANVLTF.

With regard to this clone: The read gets to within 3 residues of the CDR3 end, and the germline J gene fills in the rest. The chain uses TRBV12-5 and TRBJ2-1; D is possibly TRBD2 (6 bases). With 4 bases removed from V and 0 bases from J, the gap between germline ends came to 16 bases. CDR1 is LGHNT, CDR2 FRNRAP, per germline. The CDR3 sequence is 17 residues long. The covered CDR3 bases are TGTGCTAGTGGTTCACCTTCGGGACTTAGCTCCTACAATGAG. This encodes CASGSPSGLSSYNE. The CDR3, in full, reads CASGSPSGLSSYNEQFF. Variable domain in full (rest from reference TRBV12-5 and TRBJ2-1): DARVTQTPRHKVTEMGQEVTMRCQPILGHNTVFWYRQTMMQGLELLAYFRNRAPLDDSGMPKDRFSAEMPDATLATLKIQPSEPRDSAVYFCASGSPSGLSSYNEQFFGPGTRLTVL.

On this clone: From the germline J gene comes the end of the CDR3, since the read stops 3 residues before it. The chain is built from TRBV20-1 and TRBJ2-1; 7 positions match TRBD2. Germline assignment: CDR1 DFQATT and CDR2 SNEGSKA (reference sequence). The CDR3 is 14 residues long. Trimming took 5 bases from V and 0 from J; bases not matched to a gene: 4. CDR3 amino acids: CSAGGESSYNEQFF. The sequenced part of the CDR3 DNA is TGCAGTGCTGGGGGGGAAAGCTCCTACAATGAG.

The CDR3 protein is CASSLVSGTSYEQYF. The sequenced part of the CDR3 DNA is TGTGCCAGCAGCTTAGTATCCGGGACTAGTTACGAG. The chain joins TRBV11-2 to TRBJ2-7, with 8 bases fitting TRBD2. The read comes to an end 3 residues before the CDR3 does, leaving the germline J gene to fill in the end. The CDR3 extends over 15 amino acids. Germline-derived CDR1 and CDR2 are SGHAT and FQNNGV. The ends lost 1 base at V and 4 bases at J; junction bases unmatched: 6. Combining the CDR3 with reference TRBV11-2 and TRBJ2-7 gives the whole variable domain EAGVAQSPRYKIIEKRQSVAFWCNPISGHATLYWYQQILGQGPKLLIQFQNNGVVDDSQLPKDRFSAERLKGVDSTLKIQPAKLEDSAVYLCASSLVSGTSYEQYFGPGTRLTVT.

Note on this clone: The read ends 3 residues before the CDR3 terminus; that terminus is restored from the germline J gene. The chain uses TRBV29-1 and TRBJ1-1; unclear D gene. This CDR3 is 13 amino acids long. Trimming took off 5 bases at V and 1 base at J, with 11 bases between the two ends. CDR1 and CDR2 from the germline V gene are SQVTM and ANQGSEA. The sequenced CDR3 bases are TGCAGCGTTACCGGGGATACGAACACTGAA. This translates into CSVTGDTNTE. The whole CDR3 region reads CSVTGDTNTEAFF.

In regard to this clone: The CDR3 end falls 3 residues outside the read, so it is completed with the germline J gene. V usage is TRBV6-1 and J usage is TRBJ2-2; 9 bases are a match to TRBD1. Germline V gene data show CDR1 as MNHNS and CDR2 as SASEGT. There are 16 residues in the CDR3. Here the CDR3 reads CASSELNGQGNEKLFF. The covered CDR3 bases are TGTGCCAGCAGTGAACTGAACGGACAGGGGAACGAAAAG.

Remarks on this clone: The sequence runs out 3 residues before the end of the CDR3; the remainder is reconstructed from the germline J gene. V and J are TRBV10-3 and TRBJ2-3; 10 nucleotides line up with TRBD2. CDR1 ENHRY and CDR2 SYGVKD come from the germline V gene. CDR3 length: 16 amino acids. The DNA read from the CDR3 is TGTGCCATCAGTGAGTCGAGAACTAGCGGGGTGGAGACG. Residues: CAISESRTSGVET. In full, the CDR3 reads CAISESRTSGVETQYF.

To note about this clone: Read data end 3 residues before the CDR3 end; the end is taken from the germline J gene. The rearrangement links TRBV20-1 to TRBJ2-3; the match to TRBD1 covers 7 bases. Germline-derived CDR1 and CDR2 are DFQATT and SNEGSKA (reference sequence). The trim removed 4 bases at V and 6 bases at J, leaving 16 bases unmatched. CDR3 size: 16 residues. Incomplete CDR3 DNA: TGCAGTGCTAACCGTGGACAGGCATCTATAGGGGATACG. Encoded protein: CSANRGQASIGDT. In full, the CDR3 reads CSANRGQASIGDTQYF.

Regarding this clone: Read sequence stops 3 residues before the CDR3 end, and the germline J gene provides the missing end. The V and J genes are TRBV5-6 and TRBJ2-2; D unclear. The germline V and J ends were trimmed by 4 bases and 6 bases, with 7 bases remaining between them. The germline V gene encodes CDR1 SGHDT and CDR2 YYEEEE. The CDR3 totals 12 residues. The DNA read from the CDR3 is TGTGCCAGCAGCCTTTCTGCCGGGGAG. Protein: CASSLSAGE. From start to end, the CDR3 is CASSLSAGELFF. The full variable domain, rest sourced from reference TRBV5-6 and TRBJ2-2, is DAGVTQSPTHLIKTRGQQVTLRCSPKSGHDTVSWYQQALGQGPQFIFQYYEEEERQRGNFPDRFSGHQFPNYSSELNVNALLLGDSALYLCASSLSAGELFFGEGSRLTVL.

Points on this clone: The read stops 3 residues short of the end of the CDR3; the missing end is completed from the germline J gene. The rearrangement links TRBV6-4 to TRBJ2-2; D gene uncertain. The length of the CDR3 is 14 residues. The V gene's germline CDR1 is MRHNA and CDR2 SNTAGT. V was clipped by 2 bases and J by 4 bases, with 8 bases between them. The CDR3 sequence: CASSDPRGTGELFF. Partial CDR3 DNA: TGTGCCAGCAGTGACCCAAGAGGCACCGGGGAG.